This T cell receptor (beta chain) was documented in a study of T cell repertoires in cytomegalovirus infection. About the research overall: Carrying CMV and the relevant HLA type showed in public TCR beta signatures.

Study-level points and caveats: The response measured ex vivo was dominated by TCR beta clonotypes (HLA-C-restricted and CMV-specific).

CDR3 length: 14 residues. Germline CDR1 reads SGHAT; CDR2 reads FQNNGV. Deletions cut 0 bases from V and 3 bases from J, with 9 bases between. From the reads, TCRdb called clonotypes with MiXCR, one entry per CDR3 protein. This table has about 450,000 distinct CDR3 sequences, roughly 31% appearing once. This clonotype has a handful of counts. The antigen is not known. The sample was PBMCs. The rearrangement joins TRBV11-2 to TRBJ2-7; D is perhaps TRBD1 (6 bases). This sequence originates from a human donor in good health (CMV status not recorded). Some clones in this sample may be carry-over from other donors' samples. The CDR3 loop is CASSLDPGHYEQYF. The CDR3 nucleotides read TGTGCCAGCAGCTTAGATCCGGGACACTACGAGCAGTACTTC.